This T cell receptor beta chain was found in a study of T cell changes during pregnancy in multiple sclerosis (dated by TCRdb to about 2019). Background for the entire study: In women with multiple sclerosis, the researchers looked at how the T cell repertoire shifted as pregnancy progressed.

Libraries were built with the immunoSEQ multiplex PCR assay. TCRdb retrieved this table from immuneACCESS and kept in-frame rearrangements only. Not all clones are present; in checked studies, unresolved V genes account for under half, and no reason is known for the remainder. Recorded for this sample are under 95,000 clones; nearly 95% of them occurred a single time. The ten largest make up more than 0.95% of the sample. From the germline V gene, CDR1 is SGDLS and CDR2 is YYNGEE. The CDR3, cysteine through phenylalanine, is 14 amino acids long. Only the CDR3 region is kept as DNA, spanning 42 bases read in frame from base 1. Relative to germline, V is missing 6 bases and J is missing 3 bases, with 8 bases of the junction outside any gene match. This clone was counted once. Its antigen is unknown. Per-base qualities were not stored, and no clone one base away is much larger.

This specimen consisted of peripheral blood, obtained in the second trimester of pregnancy. The origin of this receptor is a female donor in good health, enrolled as a control in a pregnancy study. The chain was built from TRBV9 and TRBJ1-1; TRBD1 agrees with 7 junctional bases. CDR3 sequence: CASTQQGSHTEAFF. The DNA sequence is TGTGCCAGCACCCAACAGGGGTCCCACACTGAAGCTTTCTTT. Beyond the CDR3, the reference TRBV9 and TRBJ1-1 genes provide the residues; the full variable domain reads: DSGVTQTPKHLITATGQRVTLRCSPRSGDLSVYWYQQSLDQGLQFLIQYYNGEERAKGNILERFSAQQFPDLHSELNLSSLELGDSALYFCASTQQGSHTEAFFGQGTRLTVV.